This T cell receptor beta chain was retrieved from a study of blood T cell repertoires in COVID-19. At the level of the study: T cells, B-cell-depleted T cells, or PBMCs supplied cDNA or gDNA.

Generated by immunoSEQ multiplex PCR, the TCRdb table keeps only in-frame clones and is missing some. The sample includes 60,000 to 70,000 clones, 86% of them seen just once. Per the germline V gene, CDR1 is SGDLS and CDR2 is YYNGEE. The ends lost 0 bases at V and 3 bases at J; junction bases unmatched: 2. CDR3 length equals 16 residues. The chain combines TRBV9 with TRBJ2-5; 13 bases are a match to TRBD2. The sequenced sample was peripheral blood. The sequence derives from a man aged 35-49 years with COVID-19, enrolled during active disease. CDR3 DNA: TGTGCCAGCAGCGTAGGCGGACTAGCGGGGGAAGAGACCCAGTACTTC. It codes for CASSVGGLAGEETQYF.